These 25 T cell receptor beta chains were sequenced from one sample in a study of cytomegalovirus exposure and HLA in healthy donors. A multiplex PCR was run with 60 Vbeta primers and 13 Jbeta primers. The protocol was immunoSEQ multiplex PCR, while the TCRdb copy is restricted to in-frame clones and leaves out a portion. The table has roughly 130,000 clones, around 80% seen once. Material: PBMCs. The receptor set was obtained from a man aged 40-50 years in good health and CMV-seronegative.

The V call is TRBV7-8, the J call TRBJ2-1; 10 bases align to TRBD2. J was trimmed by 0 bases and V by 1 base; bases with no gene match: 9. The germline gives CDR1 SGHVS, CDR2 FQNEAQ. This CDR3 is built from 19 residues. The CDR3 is CASSLVGTSDSSSYNEQFF. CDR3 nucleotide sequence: TGTGCCAGCAGCTTAGTCGGGACTAGCGACTCGAGCTCCTACAATGAGCAGTTCTTC. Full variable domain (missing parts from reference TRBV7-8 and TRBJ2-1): GAGVSQSPRYKVAKRGQDVALRCDPISGHVSLFWYQQALGQGPEFLTYFQNEAQLDKSGLPSDRFFAERPEGSVSTLKIQRTQQEDSAVYLCASSLVGTSDSSSYNEQFFGPGTRLTVL.

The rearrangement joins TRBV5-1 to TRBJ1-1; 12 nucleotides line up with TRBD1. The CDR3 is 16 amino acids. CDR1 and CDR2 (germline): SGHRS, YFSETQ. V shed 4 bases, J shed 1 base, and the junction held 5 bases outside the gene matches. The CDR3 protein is CASSPGQGAKNTEAFF. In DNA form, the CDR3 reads TGCGCCAGCAGCCCGGGACAGGGGGCAAAGAACACTGAAGCTTTCTTT.

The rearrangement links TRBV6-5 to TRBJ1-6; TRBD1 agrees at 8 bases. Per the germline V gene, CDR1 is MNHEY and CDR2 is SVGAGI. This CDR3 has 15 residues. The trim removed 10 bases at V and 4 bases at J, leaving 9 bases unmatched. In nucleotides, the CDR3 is TGTGCCACTGCGGACAGGGCCTCTTATAATTCACCCCTCCACTTT. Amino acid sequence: CATADRASYNSPLHF.

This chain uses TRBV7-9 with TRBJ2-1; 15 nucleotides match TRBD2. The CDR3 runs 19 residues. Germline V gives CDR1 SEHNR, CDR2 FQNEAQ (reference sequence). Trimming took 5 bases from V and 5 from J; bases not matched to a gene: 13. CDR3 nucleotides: TGTGCCAGCAGCGACTCCGGGACTAGCGGGAGGCCAATACACAATGAGCAGTTCTTC. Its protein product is CASSDSGTSGRPIHNEQFF.

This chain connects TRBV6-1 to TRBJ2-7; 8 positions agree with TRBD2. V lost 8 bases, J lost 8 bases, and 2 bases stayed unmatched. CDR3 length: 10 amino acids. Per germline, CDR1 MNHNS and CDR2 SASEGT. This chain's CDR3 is CASGLAQQYF. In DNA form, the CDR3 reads TGTGCCAGCGGACTAGCTCAGCAGTACTTC.

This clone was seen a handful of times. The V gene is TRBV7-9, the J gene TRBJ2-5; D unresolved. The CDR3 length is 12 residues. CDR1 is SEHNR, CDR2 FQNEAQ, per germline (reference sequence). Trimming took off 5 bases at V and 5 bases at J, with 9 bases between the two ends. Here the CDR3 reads CASSINRETQYF. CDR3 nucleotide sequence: TGTGCCAGCAGCATTAACCGGGAGACCCAGTACTTC.

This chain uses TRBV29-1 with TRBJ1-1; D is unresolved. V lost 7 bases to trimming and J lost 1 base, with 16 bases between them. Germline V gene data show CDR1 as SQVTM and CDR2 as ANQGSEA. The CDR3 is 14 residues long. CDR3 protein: CSAIFKTPNTEAFF. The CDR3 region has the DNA TGCAGCGCCATATTCAAGACTCCGAACACTGAAGCTTTCTTT.

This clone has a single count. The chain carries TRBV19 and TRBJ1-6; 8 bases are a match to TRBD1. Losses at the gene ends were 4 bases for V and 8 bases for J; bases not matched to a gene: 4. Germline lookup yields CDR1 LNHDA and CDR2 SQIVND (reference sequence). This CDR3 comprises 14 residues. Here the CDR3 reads CASSNGDRHSPLHF. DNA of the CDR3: TGTGCCAGTAGTAACGGGGACAGGCATTCACCCCTCCACTTT.

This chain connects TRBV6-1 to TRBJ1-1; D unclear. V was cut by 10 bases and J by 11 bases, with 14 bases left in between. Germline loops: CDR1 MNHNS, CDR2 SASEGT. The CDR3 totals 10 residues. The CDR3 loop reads CANHQEEAFF. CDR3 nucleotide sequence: TGTGCCAACCATCAGGAGGAGGCTTTCTTT.

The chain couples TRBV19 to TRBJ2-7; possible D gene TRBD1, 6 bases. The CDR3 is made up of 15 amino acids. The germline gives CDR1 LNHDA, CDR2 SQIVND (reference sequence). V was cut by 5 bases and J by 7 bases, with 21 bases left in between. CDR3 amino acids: CASSPKDSEVGEQYF. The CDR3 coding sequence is TGTGCCAGTAGTCCGAAGGACAGCGAGGTGGGAGAGCAGTACTTC.

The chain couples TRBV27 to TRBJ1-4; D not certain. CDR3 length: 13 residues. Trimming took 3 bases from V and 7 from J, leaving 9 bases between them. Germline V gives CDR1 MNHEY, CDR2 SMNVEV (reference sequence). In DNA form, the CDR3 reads TGTGCCAGCAGTTTTTCCGGTTTTGAAAAACTGTTTTTT. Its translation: CASSFSGFEKLFF. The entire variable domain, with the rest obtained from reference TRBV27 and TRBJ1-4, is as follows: EAQVTQNPRYLITVTGKKLTVTCSQNMNHEYMSWYRQDPGLGLRQIYYSMNVEVTDKGDVPEGYKVSRKEKRNFPLILESPSPNQTSLYFCASSFSGFEKLFFGSGTQLSVL.

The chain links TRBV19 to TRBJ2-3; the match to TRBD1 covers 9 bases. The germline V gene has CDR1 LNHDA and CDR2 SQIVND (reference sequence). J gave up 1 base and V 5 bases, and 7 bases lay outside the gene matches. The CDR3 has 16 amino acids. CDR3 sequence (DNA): TGTGCCAGTAGTTCCCGGACAGGGGATGGCACAGATACGCAGTATTTT. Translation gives CASSSRTGDGTDTQYF.

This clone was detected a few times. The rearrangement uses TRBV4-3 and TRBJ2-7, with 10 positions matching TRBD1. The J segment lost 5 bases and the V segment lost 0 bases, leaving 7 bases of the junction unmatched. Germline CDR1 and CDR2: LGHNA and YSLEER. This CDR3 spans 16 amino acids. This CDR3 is CASSQDRGQGFHEQYF. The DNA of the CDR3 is TGCGCCAGCAGCCAAGATCGGGGACAGGGGTTCCACGAGCAGTACTTC.

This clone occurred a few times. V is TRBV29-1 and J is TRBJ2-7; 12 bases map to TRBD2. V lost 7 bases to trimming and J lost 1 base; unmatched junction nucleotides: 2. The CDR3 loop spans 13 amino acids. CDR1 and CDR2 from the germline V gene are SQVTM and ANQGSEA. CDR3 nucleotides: TGCAGCGCCGGGACTAGCGGGTCCTACGAGCAGTACTTC. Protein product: CSAGTSGSYEQYF.

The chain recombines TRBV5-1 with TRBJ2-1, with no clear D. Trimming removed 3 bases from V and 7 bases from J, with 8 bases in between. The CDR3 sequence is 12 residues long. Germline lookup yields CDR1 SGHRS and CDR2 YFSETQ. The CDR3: CASSYRTNEQFF. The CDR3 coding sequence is TGCGCCAGCAGCTACCGTACAAATGAGCAGTTCTTC.

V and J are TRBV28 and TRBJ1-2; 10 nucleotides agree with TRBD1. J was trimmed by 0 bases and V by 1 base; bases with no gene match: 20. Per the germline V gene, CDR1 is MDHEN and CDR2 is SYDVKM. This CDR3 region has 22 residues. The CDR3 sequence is CASSLSGTGASHLLLTNYGYTF. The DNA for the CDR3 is TGTGCCAGCAGTTTATCCGGGACAGGGGCCTCGCACCTTTTACTGACTAACTATGGCTACACCTTC.

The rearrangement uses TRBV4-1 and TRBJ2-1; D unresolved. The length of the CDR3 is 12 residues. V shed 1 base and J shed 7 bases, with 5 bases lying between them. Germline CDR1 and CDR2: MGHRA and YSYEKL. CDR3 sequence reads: CASSQGGNEQFF. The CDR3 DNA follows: TGCGCCAGCAGCCAAGGCGGTAATGAGCAGTTCTTC.

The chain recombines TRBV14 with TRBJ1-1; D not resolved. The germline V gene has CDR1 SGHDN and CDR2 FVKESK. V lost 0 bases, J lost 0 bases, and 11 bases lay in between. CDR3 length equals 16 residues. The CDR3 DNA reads TGTGCCAGCAGCCAAGACAGGATAAAAATGAACACTGAAGCTTTCTTT. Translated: CASSQDRIKMNTEAFF.

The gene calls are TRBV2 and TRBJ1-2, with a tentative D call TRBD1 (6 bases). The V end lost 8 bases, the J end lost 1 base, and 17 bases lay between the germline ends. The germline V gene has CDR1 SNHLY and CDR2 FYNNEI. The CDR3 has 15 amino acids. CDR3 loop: CASGPWTEFNYGYTF. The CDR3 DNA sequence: TGTGCCAGCGGGCCTTGGACAGAATTTAACTATGGCTACACCTTC.

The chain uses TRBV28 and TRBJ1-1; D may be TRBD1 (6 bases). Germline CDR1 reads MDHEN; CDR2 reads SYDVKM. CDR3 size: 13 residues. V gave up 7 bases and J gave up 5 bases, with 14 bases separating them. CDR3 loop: CASTPRGGTEAFF. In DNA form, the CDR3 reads TGTGCCAGCACCCCGAGGGGGGGAACTGAAGCTTTCTTT.

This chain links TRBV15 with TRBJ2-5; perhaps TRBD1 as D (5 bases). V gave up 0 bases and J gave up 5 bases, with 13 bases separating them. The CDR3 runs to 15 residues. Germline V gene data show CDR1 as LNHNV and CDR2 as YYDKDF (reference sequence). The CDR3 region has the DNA TGTGCCACCAGCAGAGAGCCAGGGCATCGGGAGACCCAGTACTTC. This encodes CATSREPGHRETQYF.

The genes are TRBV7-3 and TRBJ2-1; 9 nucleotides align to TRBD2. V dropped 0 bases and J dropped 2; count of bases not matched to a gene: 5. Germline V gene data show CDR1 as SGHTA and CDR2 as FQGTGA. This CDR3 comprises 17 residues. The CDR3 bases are TGTGCCAGCAGCTTAACGCCTAGCGGGACCCCCTACAATGAGCAGTTCTTC. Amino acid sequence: CASSLTPSGTPYNEQFF.

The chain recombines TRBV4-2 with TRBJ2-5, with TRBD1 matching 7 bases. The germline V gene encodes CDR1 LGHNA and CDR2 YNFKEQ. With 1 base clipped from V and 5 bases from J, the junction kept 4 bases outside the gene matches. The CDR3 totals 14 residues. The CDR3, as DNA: TGTGCCAGCAGCCAAGTAGGGGGCCGGGAGACCCAGTACTTC. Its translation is CASSQVGGRETQYF.

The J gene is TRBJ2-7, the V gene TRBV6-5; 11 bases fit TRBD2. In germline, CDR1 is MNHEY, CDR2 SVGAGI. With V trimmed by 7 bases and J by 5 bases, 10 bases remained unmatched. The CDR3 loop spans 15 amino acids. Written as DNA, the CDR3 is TGTGCCAGCACCCTTGCTAGCGGGGGGATTAACGAGCAGTACTTC. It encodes CASTLASGGINEQYF.

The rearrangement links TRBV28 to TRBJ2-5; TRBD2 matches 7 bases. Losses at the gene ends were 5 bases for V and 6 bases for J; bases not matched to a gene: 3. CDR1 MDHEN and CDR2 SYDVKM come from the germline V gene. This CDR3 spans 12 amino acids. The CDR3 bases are TGTGCCAGCAGTAGCGGGGAGAAGACCCAGTACTTC. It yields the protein CASSSGEKTQYF.